This TCR beta chain was recovered during a study of blood T cell repertoires in COVID-19. The age range of participants was about 18 to 89 years, with residence in around 22 US areas. Researchers sorted participants into cohorts using their self-reported clinical history. Recovery among Cohort 3 donors was established by two negative PCRs, clearance, or symptom resolution. In the original analysis: It was from reference gene primer amplification that nucleated cell counts were estimated. Generated by immunoSEQ multiplex PCR, the TCRdb table keeps only in-frame clones and is missing some. V and J calls and clone size are copied from that table; D and trimming were computed from the DNA. This table holds 160,000 or so clones, 85% to 90% found once. Note on this clone: The DNA is left out, because the CDR3 cannot be placed on it with certainty; the CDR3 is given as TCRdb lists it.

This receptor was identified in a woman in her fifties or sixties who had recovered from COVID-19. The sequenced material came from PBMCs or T cells enriched from blood (not recorded which).

The CDR3 loop is CASSVGEGSLNF. V usage is TRBV7-2 and J usage is TRBJ2-3; the D segment call TRBD2 is taken from the table without a DNA check. The CDR3 comprises 12 residues, both ends counted. Germline V gene sequence: CDR1 SGHTA, CDR2 FQGNSA.